Listed below are T cell receptor beta chains from one sample, sequenced in a study of blood T cell repertoires in COVID-19. Clones were sequenced by immunoSEQ multiplex PCR, and TCRdb holds only the in-frame ones, with some missing. The sample has more than 200,000 clones, 70% to 90% seen once. Sequenced input: peripheral blood. The receptor set was obtained from a man aged 30-40 years with active or convalescent COVID-19. CDR3s include the opening cysteine and the closing phenylalanine or tryptophan. A D gene is named only where the DNA matches it firmly. Expanded clones get a size class; other rows say once, few or many, or leave the size out.

V gene,D gene,J gene,clone size,CDR3 DNA,CDR3 protein
TRBV11-2,NA,TRBJ1-1,NA,TGTGCCAGCAGCCCGCGAGGGCGCACTGAAGCTTTCTTT,CASSPRGRTEAFF
TRBV4-3,NA,TRBJ2-2,NA,TGCGCCAGCAGCCAAGAGTCGCGGGGGAACACCGGGGAGCTGTTTTTT,CASSQESRGNTGELFF
TRBV27,NA,TRBJ1-5,NA,TGTGCCAGCAGTTTAGGGGGGACTCAGCCCCAGCATTTT,CASSLGGTQPQHF
TRBV12-5,NA,TRBJ2-4,NA,TGTGCTAGTGGTTTGGGGGAGCAAACGGCCAAAAACATTCAGTACTTC,CASGLGEQTAKNIQYF
TRBV14,NA,TRBJ1-2,NA,TGTGCCAGCAGCCAACAACAGGGTATCGGCTACACCTTC,CASSQQQGIGYTF
TRBV9,TRBD1,TRBJ1-2,NA,TGTGCCAGCAGCGTAGGGGGACAGGGAGGTAACTATGGCTACACCTTC,CASSVGGQGGNYGYTF
TRBV10-3,TRBD1,TRBJ1-6,NA,TGTGCCATCAGAATGGGACAGGGGGCCGCACCCCTCCACTTT,CAIRMGQGAAPLHF
TRBV9,TRBD1,TRBJ2-1,NA,TGTGCCAGCAGCGGGGGACAGGGGAGTCTTTGGGAGCAGTTCTTC,CASSGGQGSLWEQFF
TRBV5-6,NA,TRBJ1-5,NA,TGTGCCAGCAGCCCCTTCAGGGAACATCCTCAGCCCCAGCATTTT,CASSPFREHPQPQHF
TRBV11-2,TRBD2,TRBJ2-5,NA,TGTGCCAGCAGCTTAGATAGGACGGGGGGATCCCAAGAGACCCAGTACTTC,CASSLDRTGGSQETQYF
TRBV20-1,NA,TRBJ2-7,NA,TGCAGTGCTAGGCTGGCATACGAGCAGTACTTC,CSARLAYEQYF
TRBV18,TRBD1,TRBJ1-4,NA,TGTGCCAGCTCACCGACAGGGTCCGAAAAACTGTTTTTT,CASSPTGSEKLFF
TRBV3-1/TRBV3-2,TRBD2,TRBJ2-5,NA,TGTGCCAGCAGGCTCGGCGGGGGGGCACCAGAGACCCAGTACTTC,CASRLGGGAPETQYF
TRBV11-2,NA,TRBJ2-7,NA,TGTGCCAGCAACACCCCGACAATCCTCCACGAGCAGTACTTC,CASNTPTILHEQYF
TRBV7-3,TRBD1,TRBJ2-1,NA,TGTGCCAGCAGCGCGGACAGGGAACCAAATGAGCAGTTCTTC,CASSADREPNEQFF
TRBV18,NA,TRBJ2-7,once,TGTGCCAGCTCAGACGACAGATCCGAGCAGTACTTC,CASSDDRSEQYF
TRBV6-5,NA,TRBJ1-1,NA,TGTGCCAGCAGCCCCGGGACACCCATGAACACTGAAGCTTTCTTT,CASSPGTPMNTEAFF
TRBV10-2,NA,TRBJ2-3,NA,TGCGCCAGCAGAGCGACCGACTTCACAGATACGCAGTATTTT,CASRATDFTDTQYF
TRBV4-1,NA,TRBJ2-7,NA,TGCGCCAGCAGCCAACTGGGCAGCTACGAGCAGTACTTC,CASSQLGSYEQYF
TRBV13,NA,TRBJ1-1,few,TGTGCCAGCAGCCCGCCATTCGACTCGCAAGCTTTCTTT,CASSPPFDSQAFF
TRBV9,TRBD1,TRBJ1-6,NA,TGTGCCAGCAGCGTAACCGGGACAGAGAACTCCTATAATTCACCCCTCCACTTT,CASSVTGTENSYNSPLHF
TRBV19,NA,TRBJ1-1,NA,TGTGCCAGTAGTATAGGAGAAGGGGTGAACACTGAAGCTTTCTTT,CASSIGEGVNTEAFF
TRBV19,TRBD1,TRBJ1-2,NA,TGTGCCAGTAGTACGGACAGGGGGCAGGGTGGCTACACCTTC,CASSTDRGQGGYTF
TRBV5-4,NA,TRBJ1-2,NA,TGTGCCAGCAGCTTGCTATCGTCAGGGAATTCCTATGGCTACACCTTC,CASSLLSSGNSYGYTF
TRBV9,TRBD1,TRBJ1-4,NA,TGTGCCAGCAGCGTTTGGGACAGTGCAGAAAAACTGTTTTTT,CASSVWDSAEKLFF
TRBV5-8,TRBD1,TRBJ1-5,NA,TGTGCCAGCAGCTTAGACAGGGGCGCCGTGAGCAATCAGCCCCAGCATTTT,CASSLDRGAVSNQPQHF
TRBV7-9,NA,TRBJ1-4,few,TGTGCCAGCAGCTTAGAGGGGCGAACTAATGAAAAACTGTTTTTT,CASSLEGRTNEKLFF
TRBV19,TRBD2,TRBJ2-1,once,TGTGCCAGTAGTATTAGCGGGGGGGTCAGCTCCTACAATGAGCAGTTCTTC,CASSISGGVSSYNEQFF
TRBV6-5,NA,TRBJ2-1,NA,TGTGCCAGCAGGGACACCAATGAGCAGTTCTTC,CASRDTNEQFF
TRBV4-2,TRBD1,TRBJ2-7,NA,TGTGCCAGCAGCCAGGGTGACAGGGGCTACGAGCAGTACTTC,CASSQGDRGYEQYF
TRBV19,NA,TRBJ1-4,NA,TGTGCCAGTAGTCCTTGGCCAGCAACTAATGAAAAACTGTTTTTT,CASSPWPATNEKLFF
TRBV5-1,NA,TRBJ1-1,NA,TGCGCCAGCAGCTCGGACAGTTTTAACACTGAAGCTTTCTTT,CASSSDSFNTEAFF
TRBV5-1,NA,TRBJ1-1,few,TGCGCCAGCAGCACGTTAAACCAGGGAACCACTGAAGCTTTCTTT,CASSTLNQGTTEAFF
TRBV5-6,NA,TRBJ1-6,NA,TGTGCCAGCAGCTTGGAAGAGGGATTGAATTCACCCCTCCACTTT,CASSLEEGLNSPLHF
TRBV2,TRBD1,TRBJ1-5,NA,TGTGCCAGCAGCGAACAACGAAGGGACAGAGACAATCAGCCCCAGCATTTT,CASSEQRRDRDNQPQHF
TRBV9,TRBD1,TRBJ2-7,many,TGTGCCAGCAGCGTTGGGACAGGGACCTACGAGCAGTACTTC,CASSVGTGTYEQYF
TRBV18,TRBD1,TRBJ1-1,NA,TGTGCCAGCTCACCACTGACAGGGAGGAACACTGAAGCTTTCTTT,CASSPLTGRNTEAFF
TRBV29-1,NA,TRBJ1-1,NA,TGCAGCGTGGGGACACCGGGGACGTATAACACTGAAGCTTTCTTT,CSVGTPGTYNTEAFF
TRBV4-3,NA,TRBJ1-1,NA,TGCGCCAGCAGCCAAGATTGGCAGATAATGAACACTGAAGCTTTCTTT,CASSQDWQIMNTEAFF
TRBV12-3/TRBV12-4,NA,TRBJ2-1,NA,TGTGCCAGCTGTCTTACAGGGTACCATGAGCAGTTCTTC,CASCLTGYHEQFF
TRBV5-6,NA,TRBJ1-2,NA,TGTGCCAGCAGCTTGCAGGCAGCACGGAACTATGGCTACACCTTC,CASSLQAARNYGYTF
TRBV4-3,NA,TRBJ2-3,NA,TGCGCCAGCAGCCAGGGGGCGCCGCCAGATACGCAGTATTTT,CASSQGAPPDTQYF
TRBV4-1,NA,TRBJ1-1,NA,TGCGCCAGCAGCCTAGGGAGGAACACTGAAGCTTTCTTT,CASSLGRNTEAFF
TRBV29-1,NA,TRBJ1-2,NA,TGCAGCGTTGAATCCCCAGGGCCCAACTATGGCTACACCTTC,CSVESPGPNYGYTF
TRBV27,NA,TRBJ2-3,few,TGTGCCAGCAGCCTGGGGGGGGCCTTAACAGATACGCAGTATTTT,CASSLGGALTDTQYF
TRBV9,NA,TRBJ2-1,NA,TGTGCCAGCAGCAGCACCCCCTACAATGAGCAGTTCTTC,CASSSTPYNEQFF
TRBV7-9,NA,TRBJ1-3,NA,TGTGCCAGCAGCGCAACAACAGGTGGAAACACCATATATTTT,CASSATTGGNTIYF
TRBV10-3,NA,TRBJ2-2,NA,TGTGCCAGCAACGGAGGGCGGACGAACACCGGGGAGCTGTTTTTT,CASNGGRTNTGELFF
TRBV2,TRBD1,TRBJ1-2,many,TGTGCCAGCAGTGATAACGAGGGGGCGATTCGTGGCTACACCTTC,CASSDNEGAIRGYTF
TRBV4-1,TRBD1,TRBJ2-7,few,TGCGCCAGCAGCCAAGATACTATTGGGACAGGGATCACCGAGCAGTACTTC,CASSQDTIGTGITEQYF